The sample holds many counts of the clone carrying this T cell receptor beta chain. This sample stems from a study of blood T cell repertoires in COVID-19. Some clones are missing from TCRdb's copy, which holds only in-frame ones; the method was immunoSEQ multiplex PCR. The table lists roughly 240,000 clones, roughly 80% of them singletons. Looked up from germline, CDR1 is SEHNR and CDR2 is FQNEAQ (reference sequence). The length of the CDR3 is 15 residues. V was trimmed by 1 base and J by 6 bases, leaving 13 bases between them. This receptor was obtained from a man between 60 and 70 years old who had recovered from COVID-19. J is TRBJ2-1 and V is TRBV7-9, with D perhaps matching TRBD1 (5 bases). Sample: peripheral blood. CDR3 bases: TGTGCCAGCAGCTTAGTTGAAGGGGCTGCCAATGAGCAGTTCTTC. Translated: CASSLVEGAANEQFF.